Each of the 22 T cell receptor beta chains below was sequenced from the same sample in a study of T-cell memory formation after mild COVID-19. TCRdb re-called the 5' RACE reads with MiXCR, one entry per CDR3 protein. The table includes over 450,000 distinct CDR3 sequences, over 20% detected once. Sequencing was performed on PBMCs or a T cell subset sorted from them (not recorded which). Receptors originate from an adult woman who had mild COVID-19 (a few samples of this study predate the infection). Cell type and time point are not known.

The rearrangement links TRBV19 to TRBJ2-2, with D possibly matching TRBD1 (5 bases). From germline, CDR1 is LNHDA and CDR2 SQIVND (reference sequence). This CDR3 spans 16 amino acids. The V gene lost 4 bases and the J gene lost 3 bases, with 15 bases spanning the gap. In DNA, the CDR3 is TGTGCCAGTAGTAGGGATTCGGGCAGGGACACCGGGGAGCTGTTTTTT. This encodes CASSRDSGRDTGELFF.

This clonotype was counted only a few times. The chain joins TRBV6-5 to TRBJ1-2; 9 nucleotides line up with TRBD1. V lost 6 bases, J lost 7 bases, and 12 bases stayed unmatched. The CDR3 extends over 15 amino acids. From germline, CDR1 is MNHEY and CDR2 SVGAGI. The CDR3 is CASSLTGTGSSGYTF. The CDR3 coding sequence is TGTGCCAGCAGCCTTACCGGGACAGGGTCGAGTGGCTACACCTTC.

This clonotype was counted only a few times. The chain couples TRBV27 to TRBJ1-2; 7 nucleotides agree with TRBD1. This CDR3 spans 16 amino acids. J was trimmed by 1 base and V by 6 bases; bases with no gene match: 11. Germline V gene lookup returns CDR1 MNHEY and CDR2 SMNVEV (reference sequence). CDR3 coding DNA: TGTGCCAGCAGAGTCGCAAGGGGGCTGAATAACTATGGCTACACCTTC. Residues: CASRVARGLNNYGYTF.

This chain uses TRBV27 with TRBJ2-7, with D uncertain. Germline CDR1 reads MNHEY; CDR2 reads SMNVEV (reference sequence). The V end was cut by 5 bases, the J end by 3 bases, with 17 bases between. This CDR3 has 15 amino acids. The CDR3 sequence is CASSTAATSGYEQYF. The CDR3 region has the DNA TGTGCCAGCAGTACCGCGGCCACCTCGGGCTACGAGCAGTACTTC.

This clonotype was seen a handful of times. CDR3 sequence reads: CASSQLHLPTYEQYF. Here the CDR3 DNA reads TGCGCCAGCAGCCAATTACACCTTCCGACCTACGAGCAGTACTTC. This sequence joins TRBV4-1 and TRBJ2-7; no clear D gene. The CDR3 consists of 15 residues. Trimming cost V 2 bases and J 2 bases, with 13 bases left between them. From germline, CDR1 is MGHRA and CDR2 YSYEKL.

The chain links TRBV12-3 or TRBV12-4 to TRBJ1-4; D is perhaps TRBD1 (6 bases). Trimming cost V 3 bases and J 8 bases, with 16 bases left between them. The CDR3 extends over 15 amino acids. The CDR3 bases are TGTGCCAGCAGTTTGGTCAGGGGAGTTGGGGAAAAACTGTTTTTT. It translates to CASSLVRGVGEKLFF.

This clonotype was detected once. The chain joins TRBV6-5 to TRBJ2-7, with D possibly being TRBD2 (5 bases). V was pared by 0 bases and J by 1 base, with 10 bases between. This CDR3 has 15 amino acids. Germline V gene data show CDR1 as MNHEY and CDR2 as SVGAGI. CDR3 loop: CASSYSREWSYEQYF. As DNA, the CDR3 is TGTGCCAGCAGTTACTCGAGGGAGTGGTCCTACGAGCAGTACTTC.

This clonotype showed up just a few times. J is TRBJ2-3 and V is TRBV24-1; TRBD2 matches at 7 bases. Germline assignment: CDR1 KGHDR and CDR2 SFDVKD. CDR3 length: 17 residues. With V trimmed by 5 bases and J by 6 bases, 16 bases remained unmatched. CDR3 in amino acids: CATSAFIGGSPSDTQYF. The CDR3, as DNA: TGTGCCACCAGTGCCTTCATAGGCGGGAGTCCTTCGGATACGCAGTATTTT.

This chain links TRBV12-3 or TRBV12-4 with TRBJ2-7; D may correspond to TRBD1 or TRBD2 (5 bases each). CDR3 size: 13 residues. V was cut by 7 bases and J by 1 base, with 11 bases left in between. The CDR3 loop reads CASTGTVSYEQYF. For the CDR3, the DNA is TGTGCCAGCACCGGGACGGTATCCTACGAGCAGTACTTC.

The CDR3 reads CASSLRGGGPLEQYF. CDR3 nucleotide sequence: TGTGCCAGCAGCTTGCGCGGCGGGGGGCCACTCGAGCAGTACTTC. This rearrangement joins TRBV5-4 to TRBJ2-7; 8 bases line up with TRBD2. CDR1 and CDR2 (germline): SGHNT, YYREEE (reference sequence). The CDR3 is 15 residues long. V shed 1 base and J 6 bases; nucleotides not matched to a gene: 9.

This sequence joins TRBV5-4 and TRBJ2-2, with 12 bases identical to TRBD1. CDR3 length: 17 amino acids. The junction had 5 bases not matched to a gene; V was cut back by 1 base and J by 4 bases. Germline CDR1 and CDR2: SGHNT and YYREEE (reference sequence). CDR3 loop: CASSLPGQGASTGELFF. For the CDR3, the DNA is TGTGCCAGCAGCTTGCCGGGACAGGGGGCGTCCACCGGGGAGCTGTTTTTT.

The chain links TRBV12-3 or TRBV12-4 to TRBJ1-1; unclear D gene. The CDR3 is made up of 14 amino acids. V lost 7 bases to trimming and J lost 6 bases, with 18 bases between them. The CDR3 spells CASTPRRQVAEAFF. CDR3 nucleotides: TGTGCCAGCACCCCCCGTCGGCAGGTGGCTGAAGCTTTCTTT.

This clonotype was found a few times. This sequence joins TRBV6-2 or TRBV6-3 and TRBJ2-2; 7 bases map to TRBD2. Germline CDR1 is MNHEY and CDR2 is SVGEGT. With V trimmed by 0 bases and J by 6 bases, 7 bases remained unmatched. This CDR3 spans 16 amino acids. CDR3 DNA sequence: TGTGCCAGCAGTTACTCCGAGGGAGGGCCCCCCGGGGAGCTGTTTTTT. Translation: CASSYSEGGPPGELFF.

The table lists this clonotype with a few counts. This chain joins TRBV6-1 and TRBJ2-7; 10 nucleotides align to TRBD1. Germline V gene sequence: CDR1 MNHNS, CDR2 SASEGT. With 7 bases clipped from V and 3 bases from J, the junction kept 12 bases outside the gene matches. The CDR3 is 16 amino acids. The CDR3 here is CASTPPAGTGDYEQYF. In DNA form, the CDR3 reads TGTGCCAGCACCCCACCCGCCGGGACAGGGGACTACGAGCAGTACTTC.

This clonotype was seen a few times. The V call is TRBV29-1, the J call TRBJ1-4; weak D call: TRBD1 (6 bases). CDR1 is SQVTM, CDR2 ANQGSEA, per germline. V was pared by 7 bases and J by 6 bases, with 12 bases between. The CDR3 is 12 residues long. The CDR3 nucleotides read TGCAGCGCCACAGGGTTGGATGAAAAACTGTTTTTT. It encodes CSATGLDEKLFF.

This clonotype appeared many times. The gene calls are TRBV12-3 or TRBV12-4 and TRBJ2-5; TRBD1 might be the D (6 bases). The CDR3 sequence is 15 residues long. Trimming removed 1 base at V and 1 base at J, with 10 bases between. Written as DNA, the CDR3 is TGTGCCAGCAGTTTAGTGGGCAGGGGCCAAGAGACCCAGTACTTC. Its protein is CASSLVGRGQETQYF.

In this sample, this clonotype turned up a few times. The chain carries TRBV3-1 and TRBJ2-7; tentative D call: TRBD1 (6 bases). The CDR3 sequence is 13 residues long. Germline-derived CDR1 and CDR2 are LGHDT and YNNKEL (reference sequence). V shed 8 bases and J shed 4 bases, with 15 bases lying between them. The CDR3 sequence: CASGQSSSYEQYF. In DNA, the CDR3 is TGTGCCAGCGGACAGTCGTCCTCGTACGAGCAGTACTTC.

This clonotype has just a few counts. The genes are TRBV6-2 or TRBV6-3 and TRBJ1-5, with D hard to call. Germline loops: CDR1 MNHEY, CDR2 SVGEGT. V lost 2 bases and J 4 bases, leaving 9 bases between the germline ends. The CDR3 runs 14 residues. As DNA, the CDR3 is TGTGCCAGCAGTTACCTGGCAGTTAATCAGCCCCAGCATTTT. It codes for CASSYLAVNQPQHF.

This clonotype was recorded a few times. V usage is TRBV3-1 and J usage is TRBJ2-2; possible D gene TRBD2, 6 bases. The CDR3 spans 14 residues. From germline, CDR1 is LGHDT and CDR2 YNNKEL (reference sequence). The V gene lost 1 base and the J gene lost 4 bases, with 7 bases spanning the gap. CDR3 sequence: CASSQGTTTGELFF. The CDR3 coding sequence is TGTGCCAGCAGCCAAGGGACTACCACCGGGGAGCTGTTTTTT. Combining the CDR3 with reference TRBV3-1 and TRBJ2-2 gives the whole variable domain DTAVSQTPKYLVTQMGNDKSIKCEQNLGHDTMYWYKQDSKKFLKIMFSYNNKELIINETVPNRFSPKSPDKAHLNLHINSLELGDSAVYFCASSQGTTTGELFFGEGSRLTVL.

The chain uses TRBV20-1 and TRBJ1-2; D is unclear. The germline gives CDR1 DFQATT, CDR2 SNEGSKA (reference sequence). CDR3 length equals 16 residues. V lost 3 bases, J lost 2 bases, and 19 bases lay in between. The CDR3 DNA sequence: TGCAGTGCTAGTCCATCCCCTGGAAAAGCAAACTATGGCTACACCTTC. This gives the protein CSASPSPGKANYGYTF.

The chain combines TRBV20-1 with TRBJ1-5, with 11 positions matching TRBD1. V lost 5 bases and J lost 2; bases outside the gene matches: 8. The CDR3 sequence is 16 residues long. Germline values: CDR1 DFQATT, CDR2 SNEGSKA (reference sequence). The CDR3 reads CSAADRGLWGNQPQHF. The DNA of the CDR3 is TGCAGTGCTGCGGACAGGGGGCTCTGGGGCAATCAGCCCCAGCATTTT.

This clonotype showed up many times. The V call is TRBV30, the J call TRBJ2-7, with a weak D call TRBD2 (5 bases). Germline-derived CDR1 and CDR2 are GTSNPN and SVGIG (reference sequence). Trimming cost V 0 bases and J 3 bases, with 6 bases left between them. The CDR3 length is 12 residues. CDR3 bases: TGTGCCTGGAGTGTAAGCGGCTACGAGCAGTACTTC. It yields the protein CAWSVSGYEQYF.